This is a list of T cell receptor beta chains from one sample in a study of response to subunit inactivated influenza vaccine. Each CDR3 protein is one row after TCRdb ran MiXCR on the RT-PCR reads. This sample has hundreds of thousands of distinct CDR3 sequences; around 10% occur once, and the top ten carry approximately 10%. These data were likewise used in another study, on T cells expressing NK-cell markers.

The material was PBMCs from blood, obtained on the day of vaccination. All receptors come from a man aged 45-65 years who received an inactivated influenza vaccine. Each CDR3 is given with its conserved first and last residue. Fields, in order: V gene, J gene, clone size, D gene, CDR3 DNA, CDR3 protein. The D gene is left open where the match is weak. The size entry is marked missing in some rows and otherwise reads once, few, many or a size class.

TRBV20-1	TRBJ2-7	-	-	TGCAGTGCTAGTAACAGAAACTACGAGCAGTACTTC	CSASNRNYEQYF
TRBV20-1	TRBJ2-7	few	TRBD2	TGCAGTGCAGACCCGAGGACTAGCGGGAGCGAGCAGTACTTC	CSADPRTSGSEQYF
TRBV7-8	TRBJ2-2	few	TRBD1	TGTGCCAGCAGCTTCCTACAGGGGACCGGGGAGCTGTTTTTT	CASSFLQGTGELFF
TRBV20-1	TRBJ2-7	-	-	TGCAGTGCCACCGTTTTGGGCAGAAGCTCCTACGAGCAGTACTTC	CSATVLGRSSYEQYF
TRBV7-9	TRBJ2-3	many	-	TGTGCCAGCAGCTTAGCGGGACCCACAGAACGGACAGATACGCAGTATTTT	CASSLAGPTERTDTQYF
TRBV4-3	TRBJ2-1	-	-	TGCGCCAGCAGCCAAGAAAGGGTGCTCTCCTACAATGAGCAGTTCTTC	CASSQERVLSYNEQFF
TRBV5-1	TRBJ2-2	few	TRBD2	TGCGCCACTTCACCTCGGACTAGCGAGAACACCGGGGAGCTGTTTTTT	CATSPRTSENTGELFF
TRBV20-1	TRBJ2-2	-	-	TGCAGTGCTAGATCAAGGGGGAGGGGAGGAACCGGGGAGCTGTTTTTT	CSARSRGRGGTGELFF
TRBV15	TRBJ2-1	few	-	TGTGCCACCAGCAGTATCGGGGGAGACAATGAGCAGTTCTTC	CATSSIGGDNEQFF
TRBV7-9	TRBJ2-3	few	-	TGTGCCAGCAGCCCGCTGGTCAGCACAGATACGCAGTATTTT	CASSPLVSTDTQYF
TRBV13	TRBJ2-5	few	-	TGTGCCAGCAGCTCCGGACACTCCCTCGGGGAGACCCAGTACTTC	CASSSGHSLGETQYF
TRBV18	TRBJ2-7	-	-	TGTGCCAGCTCTCCACCGATTTCCTACGAGCAGTACTTC	CASSPPISYEQYF
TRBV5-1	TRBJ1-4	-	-	TGCGCCAGCAGCACTGACGGAGCAACTAATGAAAAACTGTTTTTT	CASSTDGATNEKLFF
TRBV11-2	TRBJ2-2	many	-	TGTGCCAGCAGCTTAGCCAGCACAGTTCCTGGCACCGGGGAGCTGTTTTTT	CASSLASTVPGTGELFF
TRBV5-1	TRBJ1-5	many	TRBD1	TGCGCCAGCAGCCAGGGGACAGGTGTGAATCAGCCCCAGCATTTT	CASSQGTGVNQPQHF
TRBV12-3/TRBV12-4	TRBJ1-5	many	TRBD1	TGTGCCAGCAGCAGAGGGACAGCCGGGGAGCCCCAGCATTTT	CASSRGTAGEPQHF
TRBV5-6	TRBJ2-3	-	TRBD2	TGTGCCAGCAGCTCGGAGATTCAAGCGGGGGGGCCAAAAGATACGCAGTATTTT	CASSSEIQAGGPKDTQYF
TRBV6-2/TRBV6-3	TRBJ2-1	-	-	TGTGCCAGCAGTGTGAGGGAAGAGCAGTTCTTC	CASSVREEQFF
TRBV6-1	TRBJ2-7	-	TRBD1	TGTGCCAGCAGTCAACTTAGCAGGGGGAACTACGAGCAGTACTTC	CASSQLSRGNYEQYF
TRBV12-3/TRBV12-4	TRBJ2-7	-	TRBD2	TGTGCCAGCACCCCGGGACTAGCGGGGGGCCCCTACGAGCAGTACTTC	CASTPGLAGGPYEQYF
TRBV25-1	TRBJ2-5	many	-	TGTGCCAGCAGTGATCCTCTTGACCGGACCCACCAAGAGACCCAGTACTTC	CASSDPLDRTHQETQYF
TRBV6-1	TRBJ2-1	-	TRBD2	TGTGCCAGCAGCCGACCGGGACTAGCGGGAGGGCCGAATGAGCAGTTCTTC	CASSRPGLAGGPNEQFF
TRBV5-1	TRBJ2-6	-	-	TGCGCCAGCAGCTCTCAAGGGGGGGTTGCTGGGGCCAACGTCCTGACTTTC	CASSSQGGVAGANVLTF
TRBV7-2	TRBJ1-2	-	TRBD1	TGTGCCAGCAGCATTGGACAGGACCATGGCTACACCTTC	CASSIGQDHGYTF
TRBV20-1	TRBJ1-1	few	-	TGCAGTGCTCGGTCCAGGGCTACCTTTAACACTGAAGCTTTCTTT	CSARSRATFNTEAFF
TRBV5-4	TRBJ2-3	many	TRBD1	TGTGCCAGCAGCTCCTCGGGACAGAGGAAAATCACAGATACGCAGTATTTT	CASSSSGQRKITDTQYF
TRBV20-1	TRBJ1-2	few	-	TGCAGTGCTAATGACGAAGGCTACACCTTC	CSANDEGYTF
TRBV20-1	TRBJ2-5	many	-	TGCAGTGTTTTGACTAGTTTCGGCCCAGAGACCCAGTACTTC	CSVLTSFGPETQYF
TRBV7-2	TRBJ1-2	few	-	TGTGCCAGCAGCTTATTCAAAATTGGGGGCGGTGGCTACACCTTC	CASSLFKIGGGGYTF
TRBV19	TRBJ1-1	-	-	TGTGCCAGTAGTATAGTGGGGCAGGGGTACGGTGAAGCTTTCTTT	CASSIVGQGYGEAFF
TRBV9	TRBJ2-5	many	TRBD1	TGTGCCAGCAGCGTATCGCCCGGGACAGGGGGTAGTGGGGAGACCCAGTACTTC	CASSVSPGTGGSGETQYF
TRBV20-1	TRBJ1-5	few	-	TGCAGCGCGGGACCCTTGGATCAGCCCCAGCATTTT	CSAGPLDQPQHF
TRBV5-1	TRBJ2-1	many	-	TGCGCCAGCAGCTCCGGGATTCAAAATGAGCAGTTCTTC	CASSSGIQNEQFF
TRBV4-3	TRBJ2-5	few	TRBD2	TGCGCCAGCAGCCAAGATCGGGGTAGGATAGCGGGTTCCGAGACCCAGTACTTC	CASSQDRGRIAGSETQYF
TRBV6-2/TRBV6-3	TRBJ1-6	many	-	TGTGCCAGCAGTTACTCCCCCCGGACTTATAATTCACCCCTCCACTTT	CASSYSPRTYNSPLHF
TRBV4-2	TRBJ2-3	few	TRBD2	TGTGCCAGCAGCCAATCAGCGGGGGGGCATACAGATACGCAGTATTTT	CASSQSAGGHTDTQYF
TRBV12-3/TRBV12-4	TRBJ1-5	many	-	TGTGCCAGCAGTTTATGGGGGGCTGAAAGCAATCAGCCCCAGCATTTT	CASSLWGAESNQPQHF
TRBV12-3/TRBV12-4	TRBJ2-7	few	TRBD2	TGTGCCAGCAGTGCAGGCCCACGGGCGGGAGCAGTCGAGCAGTACTTC	CASSAGPRAGAVEQYF
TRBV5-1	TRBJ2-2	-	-	TGCGCCAGCACTCCGGATACGAACACCGGGGAGCTGTTTTTT	CASTPDTNTGELFF
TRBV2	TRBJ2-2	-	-	TGTGCCAGCAGTGTTTCGACAGGGAGGGCTACCGGGGAGCTGTTTTTT	CASSVSTGRATGELFF
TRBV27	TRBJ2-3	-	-	TGTGCCAGCAGTTTAGGTGTGGCAAGCGGCCAGTATTTT	CASSLGVASGQYF
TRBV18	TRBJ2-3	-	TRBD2	TGTGCCAGCTCACCACTAGCGGGAGACACCACCGGAGATACGCAGTATTTT	CASSPLAGDTTGDTQYF
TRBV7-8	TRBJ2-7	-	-	TGTGCCAGCAGCCCCGGACCCCCCCTGGGGCAGTACTTC	CASSPGPPLGQYF
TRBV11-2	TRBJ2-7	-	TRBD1	TGTGCCAGCAGCGGGGGGACAGGGTCGCTGTACGAGCAGTACTTC	CASSGGTGSLYEQYF
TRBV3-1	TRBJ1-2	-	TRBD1	TGTGCCAGCAGCCAAATAGTAACAGGGGGCTCGGACTATGGCTACACCTTC	CASSQIVTGGSDYGYTF
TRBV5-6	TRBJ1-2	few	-	TGTGCCAGCAGCCCTATTAACAGGGTGAACTATGGCTACACCTTC	CASSPINRVNYGYTF
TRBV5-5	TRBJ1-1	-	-	TGTGCCAGCAGCCGCGTGGGGGCAGGAAACACTGAAGCTTTCTTT	CASSRVGAGNTEAFF
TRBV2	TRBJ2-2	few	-	TGTGCCAGCAGAGCAGGGTACACCGGGGAGCTGTTTTTT	CASRAGYTGELFF
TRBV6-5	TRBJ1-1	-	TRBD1	TGTGCCAGCAGTTTAGGACAGGGGTATGGCACTGAAGCTTTCTTT	CASSLGQGYGTEAFF
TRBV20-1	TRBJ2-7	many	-	TGCAGTGCTGAGGATCCCGGGACCCCTGACTACGAGCAGTACTTC	CSAEDPGTPDYEQYF